Listed here are 29 T cell receptor beta chains from one sample, sequenced in a study of OX40 agonist ivuxolimab in advanced cancers. TCRdb's table, derived via immunoSEQ multiplex PCR, lists solely in-frame clones and lacks some. The sample has approximately 11,000 clones, more than 60% seen once. This material consisted of CD4+ or CD8+ T cells sorted from blood, taken in a trial of the OX40 agonist ivuxolimab. These receptors came from an adult with an advanced solid tumor such as melanoma, head and neck, liver or kidney cancer.

J is TRBJ1-3 and V is TRBV5-4, with TRBD1 matching 7 bases. Trimming removed 3 bases from V and 2 bases from J; junction bases left unmatched: 5. The CDR3 has 15 amino acids. The germline V gene encodes CDR1 SGHNT and CDR2 YYREEE (reference sequence). The CDR3 is CASSSGDRAGNTIYF. CDR3 bases: TGTGCCAGCAGCTCGGGAGACAGGGCTGGAAACACCATATATTTT.

This clone ranks as medium-sized (0.01 to 0.1%). This chain connects TRBV7-9 to TRBJ2-2; unclear D gene. The CDR3 sequence is 14 residues long. CDR1 is SEHNR, CDR2 FQNEAQ, per germline (reference sequence). Trimming took off 10 bases at V and 0 bases at J, with 12 bases between the two ends. The CDR3 sequence is CAIPTGPNTGELFF. Here the CDR3 DNA reads TGTGCCATCCCGACGGGCCCGAACACCGGGGAGCTGTTTTTT.

The chain recombines TRBV11-1 with TRBJ2-5; D gene ambiguous. V lost 5 bases and J lost 2, with 9 bases in between. The V gene's germline CDR1 is SGHAT and CDR2 FQDESV (reference sequence). There are 13 residues in the CDR3. This CDR3 reads CASSVTEQETQYF. The CDR3 DNA reads as TGTGCCAGCAGCGTAACTGAGCAAGAGACCCAGTACTTC.

The chain uses TRBV28 and TRBJ2-1; tentative D call: TRBD2 (6 bases). Trimming stripped 6 bases from V and 8 bases from J, with 11 bases between. This CDR3 has 12 amino acids. The germline gives CDR1 MDHEN, CDR2 SYDVKM. The CDR3, as DNA: TGTGCCAGCAGCCCCGGGGGTGATGAGCAGTTCTTC. Amino acid sequence: CASSPGGDEQFF.

This chain joins TRBV6-5 and TRBJ2-2; weak D call: TRBD1 (6 bases). Germline V CDR1 and CDR2: MNHEY, SVGAGI. Trimming took off 2 bases at V and 6 bases at J, with 10 bases between the two ends. The CDR3 is 14 amino acids. CDR3 nucleotide sequence: TGTGCCAGCAGTTACGTCACAGGGCCCGGGGAGCTGTTTTTT. The encoded protein is CASSYVTGPGELFF.

The chain couples TRBV4-2 to TRBJ2-6; 10 positions match TRBD2. Trimming at V came to 5 bases and at J to 1 base, leaving 5 bases not matched to a gene. Germline loops: CDR1 LGHNA, CDR2 YNFKEQ. This CDR3 region has 17 residues. CDR3 sequence (DNA): TGTGCCAGCAGCACTAGCGGGGAAGAATCTGGGGCCAACGTCCTGACTTTC. Translating it yields CASSTSGEESGANVLTF.

This clone was recorded a few times. The chain carries TRBV30 and TRBJ2-3; the match to TRBD2 covers 9 bases. Germline CDR1 GTSNPN, CDR2 SVGIG (reference sequence). The CDR3 runs to 14 residues. V was pared by 7 bases and J by 2 bases, with 7 bases of the junction left unmatched. CDR3 loop: CASPLAGLTDTQYF. The CDR3 nucleotides are TGTGCCTCCCCTCTAGCGGGACTCACAGATACGCAGTATTTT.

The V gene is TRBV7-3, the J gene TRBJ2-1, with 8 nucleotides matching TRBD1. This CDR3 is 18 amino acids long. V lost 3 bases, J lost 5 bases, and 15 bases stayed unmatched. Germline assignment: CDR1 SGHTA and CDR2 FQGTGA. The CDR3 loop is CASSFLPPGQGLDNEQFF. The CDR3 region has the DNA TGTGCCAGCAGCTTTTTGCCACCCGGACAGGGCCTCGACAATGAGCAGTTCTTC.

By share, this clone ranks as medium-sized. The chain carries TRBV6-1 and TRBJ1-4; D perhaps matches TRBD1 (5 bases). Looked up from germline, CDR1 is MNHNS and CDR2 is SASEGT. The CDR3 is 17 residues long. The V and J ends lost 2 bases and 5 bases respectively, with 18 bases between them. DNA of the CDR3: TGTGCCAGCAGTGAATATATGCAGGGAGTAGGCAATGAAAAACTGTTTTTT. Translating it yields CASSEYMQGVGNEKLFF.

The V gene is TRBV4-1, the J gene TRBJ2-3; D not resolved. In germline, CDR1 is MGHRA, CDR2 YSYEKL. The CDR3 extends over 14 amino acids. V lost 4 bases, J lost 0 bases, and 8 bases lay in between. The CDR3 DNA reads as TGCGCCAGCAGCCCGAAGCTGAGCACAGATACGCAGTATTTT. Protein product: CASSPKLSTDTQYF.

The CDR3 DNA is TGTGCCAGCAGCCGACTGACAGAGGGCCCTCCGAACACCGGGGAGCTGTTTTTT. It yields the protein CASSRLTEGPPNTGELFF. V and J are TRBV7-6 and TRBJ2-2, with D perhaps given as TRBD1 or TRBD2 (5 bases each). Trimming shortened V by 5 bases and J by 0 bases, and 19 bases separated the two germline ends. The length of the CDR3 is 18 residues. Germline-derived CDR1 and CDR2 are SGHVS and FNYEAQ.

This clone came up once. This chain joins TRBV7-9 and TRBJ2-7; D uncertain. Between the trimmed V and J ends, which lost 1 base and 3 bases, there was a span of 7 bases. In germline, CDR1 is SEHNR, CDR2 FQNEAQ (reference sequence). There are 13 residues in the CDR3. CDR3 loop: CASSLEPDYEQYF. The CDR3 DNA sequence: TGTGCCAGCAGCTTAGAGCCAGACTACGAGCAGTACTTC. The whole variable domain, remainder taken from reference TRBV7-9 and TRBJ2-7, is DTGVSQNPRHKITKRGQNVTFRCDPISEHNRLYWYRQTLGQGPEFLTYFQNEAQLEKSRLLSDRFSAERPKGSFSTLEIQRTEQGDSAMYLCASSLEPDYEQYFGPGTRLTVT.

This clone was observed a handful of times. V usage is TRBV29-1 and J usage is TRBJ1-1, with 7 bases lining up with TRBD1. The V gene end was trimmed by 2 bases and the J gene end by 6 bases; junction bases not matched to a gene: 3. This CDR3 contains 12 residues. Germline values: CDR1 SQVTM, CDR2 ANQGSEA. The CDR3 DNA reads TGCAGCGTTGAAACAGACAGGGCTGAAGCTTTCTTT. Its protein is CSVETDRAEAFF.

The gene calls are TRBV27 and TRBJ2-1; no firm D call. In germline, CDR1 is MNHEY, CDR2 SMNVEV (reference sequence). The CDR3 is made up of 14 amino acids. Trimming took off 5 bases at V and 10 bases at J, with 18 bases between the two ends. CDR3 loop: CASSPPFTTDEQFF. As DNA, the CDR3 is TGTGCCAGCAGTCCTCCTTTTACGACGGACGAGCAGTTCTTC.

The chain couples TRBV9 to TRBJ2-6; 10 positions agree with TRBD2. Germline V CDR1 and CDR2: SGDLS, YYNGEE. This CDR3 region has 21 residues. After removal of 0 bases from V and 2 bases from J, the junction contained 14 bases not matched to a gene. The CDR3 loop reads CASSVEESPGLAFTGANVLTF. The CDR3 bases are TGTGCCAGCAGCGTAGAGGAATCACCGGGACTAGCGTTCACTGGGGCCAACGTCCTGACTTTC.

V and J are TRBV7-2 and TRBJ2-1, with TRBD2 identical over 13 bases. Germline values: CDR1 SGHTA, CDR2 FQGNSA. This CDR3 is 16 amino acids long. V shed 5 bases and J 8 bases; nucleotides not matched to a gene: 9. The CDR3 sequence: CASSDRTSGGEDEQFF. CDR3 nucleotide sequence: TGTGCCAGCAGCGACAGGACTAGCGGGGGTGAGGATGAGCAGTTCTTC.

The rearrangement uses TRBV28 and TRBJ1-5; 8 bases map to TRBD1. There are 15 residues in the CDR3. V was clipped by 4 bases and J by 11 bases; unmatched bases: 13. Germline V CDR1 and CDR2: MDHEN, SYDVKM. The CDR3 here is CASSSPGGSSVAQHF. For the CDR3, the DNA is TGTGCCAGCAGTTCCCCAGGGGGCTCCAGCGTGGCCCAGCATTTT.

The chain couples TRBV28 to TRBJ2-1; D gene unclear. Trimming removed 5 bases from V and 6 bases from J, with 11 bases in between. The CDR3 contains 13 residues. The germline V gene has CDR1 MDHEN and CDR2 SYDVKM. CDR3 DNA sequence: TGTGCCAGCAGTCCTTCGCGAGGCAATGAGCAGTTCTTC. Its protein is CASSPSRGNEQFF.

The chain is built from TRBV6-5 and TRBJ2-7; D unclear. The CDR3 has 15 residues. V lost 0 bases and J 0 bases, leaving 9 bases between the germline ends. Germline V lookup: CDR1 MNHEY, CDR2 SVGAGI. CDR3 sequence: CASSYSSPPSYEQYF. The CDR3, as DNA: TGTGCCAGCAGTTACTCTTCCCCTCCCTCCTACGAGCAGTACTTC.

This clone is labeled medium-sized. The chain joins TRBV27 to TRBJ2-1, with 11 bases fitting TRBD2. V gave up 4 bases and J gave up 6 bases; unmatched junction bases: 11. The CDR3 spans 17 residues. Germline values: CDR1 MNHEY, CDR2 SMNVEV (reference sequence). CDR3 DNA sequence: TGTGCCAGCAGTTCCCCAATAGCGGGAGGGGCGGTCAATGAGCAGTTCTTC. It specifies CASSSPIAGGAVNEQFF.

The chain employs TRBV7-8 and TRBJ1-4; 8 bases match TRBD1. The junction had 10 bases not matched to a gene; V was cut back by 5 bases and J by 8 bases. CDR3 length equals 15 residues. Germline CDR1 reads SGHVS; CDR2 reads FQNEAQ. The CDR3 loop reads CASSLSGTGLEKLFF. The CDR3 region has the DNA TGTGCCAGCAGCCTAAGCGGGACAGGTCTGGAAAAACTGTTTTTT.

This clone was counted only a few times. V usage is TRBV19 and J usage is TRBJ1-1; 7 nucleotides agree with TRBD1. There are 13 residues in the CDR3. Germline V gene data show CDR1 as LNHDA and CDR2 as SQIVND (reference sequence). J gave up 7 bases and V 3 bases, and 5 bases lay outside the gene matches. Here the CDR3 reads CASSILTGNEAFF. The CDR3 DNA reads as TGTGCCAGTAGTATTTTGACAGGGAATGAAGCTTTCTTT.

Turning to this clone: One end of the junction varies from germline; a read error may be responsible. This chain uses TRBV4-1 with TRBJ1-1; D not resolved. The CDR3 contains 16 residues. Germline V CDR1 and CDR2: MGHRA, YSYEKL. The CDR3 loop is CASSPLGESLKTEAFF. The CDR3 DNA sequence: TGCGCCAGCAGCCCTCTAGGCGAGTCCCTGAAGACTGAAGCTTTCTTT.

This clone showed up just once. The genes are TRBV4-3 and TRBJ1-3, with 8 bases fitting TRBD1. The CDR3 extends over 19 amino acids. Germline CDR1 LGHNA, CDR2 YSLEER. V shed 4 bases, J shed 4 bases, and the junction held 18 bases outside the gene matches. This chain's CDR3 is CASSPRFSPQGAAGNTIYF. CDR3 nucleotides: TGCGCCAGCAGCCCGAGATTTTCTCCCCAGGGGGCTGCCGGAAACACCATATATTTT.

This sequence joins TRBV29-1 and TRBJ2-2; D perhaps matches TRBD1 (6 bases). This CDR3 has 15 amino acids. Germline V gene data show CDR1 as SQVTM and CDR2 as ANQGSEA. Deletions cut 3 bases from V and 1 base from J, with 12 bases between. The CDR3 DNA follows: TGCAGCGTTGATGGTGCAGGGGTGAACACCGGGGAGCTGTTTTTT. Translating it yields CSVDGAGVNTGELFF.

This chain links TRBV28 with TRBJ1-1, with 9 nucleotides matching TRBD1. The CDR3 sequence is 14 residues long. The V gene's germline CDR1 is MDHEN and CDR2 SYDVKM. The V segment lost 8 bases and the J segment 3 bases; nucleotides outside the gene matches: 7. CDR3 residues: CASSIRQGDTEAFF. The CDR3 bases are TGTGCCAGCTCCATACGACAGGGGGACACTGAAGCTTTCTTT.

V gene TRBV7-6 combines with J gene TRBJ1-2; D not certain. CDR3 length equals 15 residues. V dropped 1 base and J dropped 3 bases, with 12 bases sitting between them. Germline lookup yields CDR1 SGHVS and CDR2 FNYEAQ. The CDR3 is CASSLGLRPDYGYTF. For the CDR3, the DNA is TGTGCCAGCAGCTTAGGTCTCAGGCCGGACTATGGCTACACCTTC.

This chain joins TRBV9 and TRBJ2-3; unclear D gene. Germline V gene sequence: CDR1 SGDLS, CDR2 YYNGEE. V lost 4 bases, J lost 0 bases, and 12 bases lay in between. The CDR3 has 15 amino acids. This CDR3 reads CASSIDGSSTDTQYF. The CDR3 nucleotides read TGTGCCAGCAGCATCGACGGTTCTAGCACAGATACGCAGTATTTT.

A remark on this clone: Other DNA sequences in this specimen translate into the identical CDR3. In nucleotides, the CDR3 is TGTGCCAGCAGTCCTGGCACCAATGAGCAGTTCTTC. Encoded protein: CASSPGTNEQFF. J is TRBJ2-1 and V is TRBV27, with D unclear. The CDR3 has 12 amino acids. The V and J ends lost 5 bases and 6 bases respectively, with 8 bases between them. Germline values: CDR1 MNHEY, CDR2 SMNVEV (reference sequence).